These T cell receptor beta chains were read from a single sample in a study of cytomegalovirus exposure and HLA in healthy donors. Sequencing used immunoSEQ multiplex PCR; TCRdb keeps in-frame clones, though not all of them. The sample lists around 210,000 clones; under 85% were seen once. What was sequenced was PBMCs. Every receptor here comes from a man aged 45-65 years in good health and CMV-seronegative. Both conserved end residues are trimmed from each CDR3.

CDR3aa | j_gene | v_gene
ASSPGTYEQY | TRBJ2-7 | TRBV18
ASSLGVWREGTEQF | TRBJ2-1 | TRBV5-1
ASSFSESQETQY | TRBJ2-5 | TRBV5-1
ASSRLHLNTEAF | TRBJ1-1 | TRBV6-5
ASSPPLRYEQY | TRBJ2-7 | TRBV5-1
ASSFSQGILYEQY | NA | TRBV5-1
ASSQGQHLGNQPQH | TRBJ1-5 | TRBV19
ASQGEYEQY | TRBJ2-7 | TRBV2
SVAGTSQVSTDTQY | TRBJ2-3 | TRBV29-1
ASSVRLGKDEQY | TRBJ2-7 | TRBV2
ASSAYLEGETQY | TRBJ2-5 | TRBV2
ASSNGQASMNTIY | TRBJ1-3 | TRBV5-1
ATSREYRSNQPQH | TRBJ1-5 | TRBV15
SVLTGDSNQPQH | TRBJ1-5 | TRBV29-1
ATSRDRAGANVLT | TRBJ2-6 | TRBV15
ASSQDSLPGGKNEQY | NA | TRBV4-1
ASSPQGREKLF | TRBJ1-4 | TRBV2
ASSPNTVNTEAF | TRBJ1-1 | TRBV18
ASSQALAGTYEQY | NA | TRBV4-1
ASSGMDRVRTDTQY | TRBJ2-3 | TRBV9
SVESSWTYNEQF | TRBJ2-1 | TRBV29-1
ASSLAGQGREEQF | TRBJ2-1 | TRBV5-1
AWSRPLQGAVSQPQH | TRBJ1-5 | TRBV30
AWSKGQGAITDTQY | TRBJ2-3 | TRBV30
ASTSGQGQETQY | TRBJ2-5 | TRBV5-6
ASSSGLAGAPDTQY | TRBJ2-3 | TRBV7-3
ASSSTGEGFSNQPQH | TRBJ1-5 | TRBV28
ASSFFVSGRTDTQY | TRBJ2-3 | TRBV7-8
ASYRGGIEQY | TRBJ2-7 | TRBV5-8
ASSQSQALDYGYT | TRBJ1-2 | TRBV4-2
ASSDLVGTGDNEQF | TRBJ2-1 | TRBV2
ASSPGIFSYEQY | TRBJ2-7 | TRBV7-9
ASSPRQGENEKLF | TRBJ1-4 | TRBV7-6
ASSSPWTDARGYT | TRBJ1-2 | TRBV6-5
ASSQGPGELF | TRBJ2-2 | TRBV14
ASSYDRQETQY | TRBJ2-5 | TRBV5-4
AIGLAGTNEQF | TRBJ2-1 | TRBV10-3
ASRQGARGYT | TRBJ1-2 | TRBV6-5
ATRPDDRGSGGYT | TRBJ1-2 | TRBV15